This note documents a single T cell receptor beta chain sequence. Its matching antigen is unknown. Arm-PCR of CDR3 regions with iRepertoire HTBI primers generated TCR beta libraries. Per the original methods: Samples revealed around 56 TRBV and over 12 TRBJ segments. TCRdb re-analysed the multiplex PCR reads in MiXCR, keeping a single row per CDR3 protein. For this entry, the V and J calls and clone size follow TCRdb and not the study's own pipeline. In the table there are roughly 430,000 distinct CDR3 sequences, 20% to 25% of which are singletons. This specimen belongs to a study of regulatory T cells in long-lasting Graves disease. About the study: Graves' disease counted as persistent after over 5 years of antithyroid drugs with positive TSH receptor antibodies.

Time point here: persistent/refractory GD, antithyroid drugs over 5 years with positive TRAb. The TCR library used RNA extracted from PBMCs. Study outcomes and limitations: Accuracy might have suffered from few samples.

Looked up from germline, CDR1 is LNHDA and CDR2 is SQIVND (reference sequence). This CDR3 comprises 13 residues. V shed 6 bases and J shed 5 bases, with 13 bases lying between them. This clonotype originated in a female donor with Graves disease. The rearrangement joins TRBV19 to TRBJ2-5, with D unresolved. The sample here was peripheral blood mononuclear cells (PBMCs), taken when the disease was refractory, from a patient treated with antithyroid drugs. The CDR3 DNA sequence: TGTGCCAGTAGAGGACGGAAAGTGGAGACCCAGTACTTC. The encoded protein is CASRGRKVETQYF.